The 23 T cell receptor beta chains below all came from one sample that was sequenced in a study of T cells after yellow fever vaccination. A single record per CDR3 protein comes from TCRdb applying MiXCR to the 5' RACE reads. This sample carries about 550,000 distinct CDR3 sequences, about a fifth of them seen once, and the ten largest clones take 14%. Sequences were derived from PBMCs, sampled 15 days after the yellow fever booster vaccination. Source of these receptors: a man aged 25-45 years who received the YFV17D yellow fever vaccine.

With regard to this clonotype: A junction end diverges from the germline sequence, so it may reflect a read error. The rearrangement links TRBV4-3 to TRBJ2-1; 7 bases align to TRBD2. The germline gives CDR1 LGHNA, CDR2 YSLEER. There are 14 residues in the CDR3. This CDR3 reads CASCQLGGSNEQFF. CDR3 bases: TGCGCCAGCTGCCAGTTGGGAGGGAGTAATGAGCAGTTCTTC.

V is TRBV20-1 and J is TRBJ1-1; 8 bases align to TRBD1. The CDR3 totals 12 residues. Germline V gene data show CDR1 as DFQATT and CDR2 as SNEGSKA (reference sequence). The CDR3 region is CSAGQGNTEAFF. CDR3 DNA: TGCAGCGCCGGACAGGGGAACACTGAAGCTTTCTTT.

In this sample, this clonotype turned up once. The chain joins TRBV15 to TRBJ2-6; D is tentatively TRBD1 or TRBD2 (5 bases each). Germline V lookup: CDR1 LNHNV, CDR2 YYDKDF (reference sequence). V gave up 3 bases and J gave up 0 bases, with 15 bases separating them. This CDR3 is built from 18 residues. The CDR3 DNA follows: TGTGCCACCAGCAGTACCCCGGGACGCATCTCTGGGGCCAACGTCCTGACTTTC. This translates into CATSSTPGRISGANVLTF.

This chain links TRBV7-8 with TRBJ1-3; tentatively, D is TRBD1 (6 bases). Germline CDR1 is SGHVS and CDR2 is FQNEAQ. V was shortened by 3 bases and J by 2 bases, with 11 bases between the two germline ends. This CDR3 comprises 15 residues. The CDR3: CASSFDRRTGNTIYF. For the CDR3, the DNA is TGTGCCAGCAGCTTTGACAGGCGCACTGGAAACACCATATATTTT.

This clonotype appeared a few times. V and J are TRBV9 and TRBJ2-7, with 7 bases lining up with TRBD1. V lost 4 bases, J lost 4 bases, and 5 bases stayed unmatched. There are 13 residues in the CDR3. Germline V gene data show CDR1 as SGDLS and CDR2 as YYNGEE. The CDR3 DNA sequence: TGTGCCAGCAGCCCAGGGGGACAGTACGAGCAGTACTTC. Protein sequence: CASSPGGQYEQYF. The full variable domain, completed using reference TRBV9 and TRBJ2-7, is DSGVTQTPKHLITATGQRVTLRCSPRSGDLSVYWYQQSLDQGLQFLIQYYNGEERAKGNILERFSAQQFPDLHSELNLSSLELGDSALYFCASSPGGQYEQYFGPGTRLTVT.

This clonotype was counted a few times. This chain links TRBV10-3 with TRBJ2-7, with D perhaps being TRBD1 or TRBD2 (5 bases each). V was shortened by 10 bases and J by 0 bases, with 28 bases between the two germline ends. Germline CDR1 ENHRY, CDR2 SYGVKD. The CDR3 spans 18 residues. CDR3 nucleotide sequence: TGTGCCACGTCACGGGTCCGAACCGGGACGGCTAGCTCCTACGAGCAGTACTTC. Protein: CATSRVRTGTASSYEQYF.

This chain uses TRBV5-6 with TRBJ2-7; D is unresolved. V lost 1 base and J lost 1, with 12 bases in between. CDR1 and CDR2 (germline): SGHDT, YYEEEE. The CDR3 has 15 amino acids. CDR3 region: CASSLLLGVSYEQYF. CDR3 coding DNA: TGTGCCAGCAGCTTGTTGTTAGGCGTATCCTACGAGCAGTACTTC.

The V and J genes are TRBV18 and TRBJ2-6; maybe TRBD1 (6 bases). Germline V gene lookup returns CDR1 KGHSH and CDR2 LQKENI. The V gene lost 1 base and the J gene lost 0 bases, with 16 bases spanning the gap. This CDR3 contains 19 residues. The CDR3 DNA reads TGTGCCAGCTCACCACAGACAGGCCCTACCCACTCTGGGGCCAACGTCCTGACTTTC. This codes for CASSPQTGPTHSGANVLTF.

This clonotype ranks as medium-sized (0.01 to 0.1%). One junction end disagrees with the germline gene, perhaps due to a read error. The chain combines TRBV5-1 with TRBJ2-5; no firm D call. This CDR3 spans 11 amino acids. CDR1 SGHRS and CDR2 YFSETQ come from the germline V gene. In DNA form, the CDR3 reads TGTGCCAGCAGCCTCCAAGAGACCCAGTACTTC. Protein: CASSLQETQYF.

J is TRBJ2-7 and V is TRBV6-2 or TRBV6-3, with D tentatively TRBD1 or TRBD2 (6 bases each). This CDR3 has 16 amino acids. The V gene lost 7 bases and the J gene lost 4 bases, with 23 bases spanning the gap. Germline V gene data show CDR1 as MNHEY and CDR2 as SVGEGT. The CDR3 nucleotides read TGTGCCAGCAACCCTTTGGACGGGGGCCCTCGTTACGAGCAGTACTTC. Protein: CASNPLDGGPRYEQYF.

The chain recombines TRBV24-1 with TRBJ2-5; D unresolved. Germline V gene lookup returns CDR1 KGHDR and CDR2 SFDVKD. This CDR3 is 15 amino acids long. V shed 3 bases and J shed 1 base, with 11 bases lying between them. In DNA, the CDR3 is TGTGCCACCAGTGATCCCGCGGAGCTCCAAGAGACCCAGTACTTC. Translation: CATSDPAELQETQYF.

The chain couples TRBV29-1 to TRBJ2-1, with 7 nucleotides matching TRBD2. Germline-derived CDR1 and CDR2 are SQVTM and ANQGSEA. Unmatched junction bases numbered 3, after V lost 3 bases and J lost 4 bases. The CDR3 has 13 residues. CDR3 region: CSVDLAVYNEQFF. The DNA of the CDR3 is TGCAGCGTTGACCTAGCGGTGTACAATGAGCAGTTCTTC.

This clonotype was observed a handful of times. V is TRBV6-5 and J is TRBJ2-5, with D possibly TRBD1 on 6 matching bases. The V gene lost 2 bases and the J gene lost 7 bases, with 14 bases spanning the gap. CDR1 is MNHEY, CDR2 SVGAGI, per germline. This CDR3 has 14 residues. The DNA of the CDR3 is TGTGCCAGCAGTTACCCGGGACAAACTTGGACCCAGTACTTC. The encoded protein is CASSYPGQTWTQYF.

The J gene is TRBJ2-1, the V gene TRBV15, with D maybe TRBD2 (6 bases). CDR1 and CDR2 (germline): LNHNV, YYDKDF (reference sequence). The V gene lost 5 bases and the J gene lost 7 bases, with 21 bases spanning the gap. This CDR3 comprises 16 residues. The CDR3 DNA is TGTGCCACCAGCCCCCTCGTCCGGGGGTGGGGTAATGAGCAGTTCTTC. Its translation: CATSPLVRGWGNEQFF.

The CDR3 spells CASLRQTREGIFSGANVLTF. CDR3 coding DNA: TGTGCCAGCTTGCGGCAGACCCGTGAAGGCATCTTCTCTGGGGCCAACGTCCTGACTTTC. This sequence joins TRBV6-2 or TRBV6-3 and TRBJ2-6; no reliable D call. The CDR3 spans 20 residues. CDR1 and CDR2 from the germline V gene are MNHEY and SVGEGT. V was trimmed by 8 bases and J by 0 bases, leaving 26 bases between them.

This chain links TRBV27 with TRBJ2-7, with 7 nucleotides matching TRBD2. The trim removed 11 bases at V and 2 bases at J, leaving 18 bases unmatched. The germline V gene encodes CDR1 MNHEY and CDR2 SMNVEV (reference sequence). This CDR3 contains 16 residues. The CDR3 region has the DNA TGTGCCCCGGGGGGAAATTCTCGGGAGATAGCCTACGAGCAGTACTTC. Translated: CAPGGNSREIAYEQYF.

This chain connects TRBV5-5 to TRBJ2-5, with D perhaps TRBD2 (6 bases). The length of the CDR3 is 14 residues. Trimming removed 4 bases from V and 4 bases from J, with 14 bases in between. Germline V gene data show CDR1 as SGHKS and CDR2 as YYEKEE (reference sequence). The CDR3 sequence: CASSPEGRLETQYF. Here the CDR3 DNA reads TGTGCCAGCAGCCCGGAGGGCCGGTTAGAGACCCAGTACTTC.

This clonotype was observed a few times. The V gene is TRBV20-1, the J gene TRBJ2-1; 8 nucleotides line up with TRBD2. The germline V gene has CDR1 DFQATT and CDR2 SNEGSKA (reference sequence). V shed 0 bases, J shed 8 bases, and the junction held 9 bases outside the gene matches. The CDR3 length is 15 residues. This CDR3 is CSARDPRWREDEQFF. CDR3 nucleotide sequence: TGCAGTGCTAGAGATCCCCGGTGGCGGGAGGATGAGCAGTTCTTC.

This clonotype has a count of ten or more. The junction differs from germline at one of its ends, possibly a read error. The chain carries TRBV12-3 or TRBV12-4 and TRBJ2-1; perhaps TRBD2 as D (6 bases). There are 15 residues in the CDR3. Written as DNA, the CDR3 is TGTGCCAGCAGTCTAGCGTCGAGCTCCTACAATGAGCAGTTCTTC. It encodes CASSLASSSYNEQFF.

CDR3 in amino acids: CASSRQGYGYTF. The CDR3 nucleotides are TGTGCCAGCAGCAGACAGGGGTATGGCTACACCTTC. The chain combines TRBV6-5 with TRBJ1-2; 8 bases fit TRBD1. V dropped 6 bases and J dropped 5; count of bases not matched to a gene: 2. The CDR3 has 12 residues. CDR1 MNHEY and CDR2 SVGAGI come from the germline V gene.

This clonotype was observed a handful of times. This chain uses TRBV7-3 with TRBJ2-1; 7 positions match TRBD2. Unmatched junction bases numbered 8, after V lost 3 bases and J lost 6 bases. The CDR3 totals 15 residues. Germline values: CDR1 SGHTA, CDR2 FQGTGA. In DNA, the CDR3 is TGTGCCAGCAGCTTCGACGGGAGGCCTACCAATGAGCAGTTCTTC. It translates to CASSFDGRPTNEQFF.

This clonotype was found many times. This chain connects TRBV6-2 or TRBV6-3 to TRBJ2-2; D is unresolved. The germline V and J ends were trimmed by 5 bases and 5 bases, with 9 bases remaining between them. The germline V gene encodes CDR1 MNHEY and CDR2 SVGEGT. This CDR3 has 13 residues. The CDR3 bases are TGTGCCAGCAGTGTGACTGGGACCGGGGAGCTGTTTTTT. Its translation: CASSVTGTGELFF.

CDR3 sequence (DNA): TGCAGTGCGTCAACAGGGGGCAGCATCCAAGAGACCCAGTACTTC. Amino acids: CSASTGGSIQETQYF. V gene TRBV20-1 combines with J gene TRBJ2-5; 9 nucleotides align to TRBD1. The CDR3 is made up of 15 amino acids. V lost 6 bases to trimming and J lost 1 base; unmatched junction nucleotides: 9. The V gene's germline CDR1 is DFQATT and CDR2 SNEGSKA (reference sequence).